This TCR beta chain emerged from a study of neurological immune-mediated disorders. This sample's time point: technical triplicate 1. TCRdb analysed the 5' RACE reads with MiXCR anew, one entry per CDR3 protein. The sample contains 30,000 to 40,000 distinct CDR3 sequences, roughly 10% of which appear only once. This clonotype showed up many times. Its target is not known. The study's findings and limits: Patients with HTLV-1-associated myelopathy had the highest level of TCR clonal expansion, whereas patients with multiple sclerosis had the lowest level, falling beneath the level found in healthy controls.

The specimen was PBMCs. The receptor was isolated from a man in his sixties with HTLV-1-associated myelopathy (HAM/TSP).

The DNA of the CDR3 is TGTGCCAGCAGTTTGAGGAGGGCCGGGGAGCTGTTTTTT. Translation gives CASSLRRAGELFF. The V call is TRBV12-3 or TRBV12-4, the J call TRBJ2-2; D possibly corresponds to TRBD2 (6 bases). The CDR3 loop spans 13 amino acids. The V end was cut by 3 bases, the J end by 6 bases, with 8 bases between.